This entry describes one T cell receptor beta chain. Original processing methods: Amplification with reference gene primers provided the estimates of nucleated cell counts. Clones were sequenced by immunoSEQ multiplex PCR, and TCRdb holds only the in-frame ones, with some missing. The V and J calls and clone size were taken over from that table, and D and trimming were inferred from the DNA. The profile shows under 250,000 clones, over 80% of them singletons. The sample comes from a study of blood T cell repertoires in COVID-19. Across the study: Acute-phase and convalescent COVID-19 samples originated in the United States, Italy and Spain.

Deletions cut 4 bases from V and 1 base from J, with 14 bases between. The V gene's germline CDR1 is SGHNT and CDR2 YYREEE (reference sequence). There are 15 residues in the CDR3. The specimen was peripheral blood. This chain joins TRBV5-4 and TRBJ2-5; the D is unclear. The TCR was taken from a human donor in a cohort sampled during active COVID-19. CDR3 protein: CASSPSSGPQETQYF. As DNA, the CDR3 is TGTGCCAGCAGCCCATCGTCGGGTCCCCAAGAGACCCAGTACTTC. Based on the CDR3 plus reference TRBV5-4 and TRBJ2-5, the full variable domain is ETGVTQSPTHLIKTRGQQVTLRCSSQSGHNTVSWYQQALGQGPQFIFQYYREEENGRGNFPPRFSGLQFPNYSSELNVNALELDDSALYLCASSPSSGPQETQYFGPGTRLLVL.